This T cell receptor (beta chain) was retrieved from a study of post-analysis software for immune sequencing data. General study findings and limits: Several TRBV segments (TRBV5-6, TRBV5-1 and TRBV20-1 among them) occurred more frequently in patients than in controls.

The CDR3 contains 21 residues. Trimming shortened V by 3 bases and J by 2 bases, and 32 bases separated the two germline ends. Germline V gives CDR1 LGHNA, CDR2 YNFKEQ. TCR beta cDNA libraries had unique molecular identifiers. TCRdb reprocessed the PCR reads with MiXCR, giving one entry per CDR3 protein. Here the sample spans around 700,000 distinct CDR3 sequences, 55% to 70% being singletons. Note on this clonotype: Its specificity is unknown.

This TCR was sampled from a girl aged 2 to 9 with multiple sclerosis. V is TRBV4-2 and J is TRBJ2-7; a possible D gene is TRBD2 (6 bases). Sequencing used blood. The CDR3 DNA reads as TGTGCCAGCAGCCAGGACTGGAGTGGCGTTAGCGGACTTATACTAACCTACGAGCAGTACTTC. Encoded protein: CASSQDWSGVSGLILTYEQYF.